The source of this T cell receptor beta chain is a study of chemoradiotherapy in HPV16-positive cancers. Study-level findings and limits: HPV-specific T cells were functionally defined from only two HPV16-positive patients. Non-HPV-specific T cells did not expand in tumors during treatment, whereas candidate HPV-specific clones and E7-related motifs did.

Generated by immunoSEQ multiplex PCR, the TCRdb table keeps only in-frame clones and is missing some. This sample yields 3,000 or so clones, of which 75% to 90% are seen a single time; approximately 9.8% belongs to the top ten. Of note for this clone: Its specificity is not known.

The CDR3 has 13 residues. Trimming removed 2 bases from V and 0 bases from J, with 5 bases in between. The germline CDR1 and CDR2 sequences are GTSNPN and SVGIG (reference sequence). This TCR derives from a human donor with HPV-associated anogenital cancer. The specimen was tumor tissue, collected from a patient who underwent chemoradiotherapy. This sequence joins TRBV30 and TRBJ2-1; no firm D call. This CDR3 is CAWSLYSYNEQFF. CDR3 DNA sequence: TGTGCCTGGAGTCTCTACTCCTACAATGAGCAGTTCTTC. Complete variable domain (other parts from reference TRBV30 and TRBJ2-1): SQTIHQWPATLVQPVGSPLSLECTVEGTSNPNLYWYRQAAGRGLQLLFYSVGIGQISSEVPQNLSASRPQDRQFILSSKKLLLSDSGFYLCAWSLYSYNEQFFGPGTRLTVL.